The subject of this entry is one T cell receptor (beta chain). The specificity of this receptor is unknown. Within one base of it there is no much larger clone, and no base qualities were kept. This sample is drawn from a study of T cells after yellow fever vaccination (dated by TCRdb to between 2019 and 2020). For context, the study as a whole: The SMART-Seq v4 Ultra Low Input RNA kit was used to prepare libraries from fractions with low cell numbers. Bulk TCR alpha and beta repertoires were sequenced longitudinally to track T-cell clones before and after primary and booster YFV17D yellow fever vaccination. Two healthy male donors, one aged 18 to 30 and one aged 30 to 40 years, made up the cohort. Blood was drawn at multiple timepoints before and after primary and secondary immunization, with bulk PBMC replicates and cell subsets isolated.

The research as a whole found: The study included only a couple of donors, which limits how far the findings can be generalized. After the booster, most clones that had expanded after primary vaccination were detected again (roughly 96% of CD4 and roughly 86% of CD8), suggesting broad maintenance of memory. Computational filtering was required because FACS-sorted repertoires could contain abundant contaminating clonotypes from the bulk population. A small fraction of clonotypes showed up in both the CD4 and CD8 compartments, probably as a result of convergent recombination. Compared with the primary T-cell response, the secondary T-cell response was faster but weaker, reaching its peak on day 5 rather than on day 15.

CDR1 and CDR2, looked up from the germline V gene, are MNHEY and SVGAGI. V and J are truncated by 0 bases and 0 bases respectively, leaving an intervening sequence of 18 bases. The cysteine opens and the phenylalanine closes a CDR3 of 18 amino acids. Here the CDR3 DNA is all that survives: 54 bases in frame from base 1. In light of the paper, this sample's treatment or condition label describes: live attenuated yellow fever vaccine strain. At each blood-draw timepoint, two biological replicates of bulk PBMCs were collected. A standard Ficoll-Paque protocol was used to isolate PBMCs from peripheral blood. RNA was extracted with TriZol from bulk PBMCs, CD4 and CD8 fractions, and dextramer-positive and dextramer-negative fractions. TCR cDNA was made using 5'RACE template switching, a step that added a universal primer site and unique molecular identifiers. Priming for cDNA synthesis came from both the TCR alpha and TCR beta constant segments. Two PCR steps were used to amplify libraries, with sample barcodes and sequencing adapters being added in the second step. Sequencing of libraries was done on Illumina HiSeq 2500 (2x100 bp) or NovaSeq (2x150 bp). The study's processing was this. Reads were demultiplexed and collapsed into UMI consensus sequences with MIGEC, and V(D)J alignment was performed with MiXCR. Using edgeR on replicate PBMC samples, clonotypes were called vaccine-responding if FDR was below 0.01 and the log2 fold change was above 5 up to day 15. Each bulk clonotype received a CD4 or CD8 identity based on whether the sequenced CD4 or CD8 repertoire contained that clonotype at higher abundance. In TCRdb, the public reads were trimmed at Q25 with fastp and aligned with MiXCR, with productive beta chains retained. Each record represents a unique CDR3 protein, reported with the most common genes and DNA among its rows. TCRdb's processing, not the authors' own work, is the source of the V and J calls. The sample records around 600,000 distinct CDR3 sequences, more than 9% of which are singletons. 14% to 15% of the sample is held by the ten biggest clonotypes.

The chain joins TRBV6-5 to TRBJ2-7; the D region possibly corresponds to TRBD1 (6 bases align). The TCR originated in a young man who received the YFV17D yellow fever vaccine. The sample was PBMCs, taken on the day of the yellow fever booster vaccination. The CDR3 reads as follows: CASSYSGQQGPFSYEQYF. The nucleotides are TGTGCCAGCAGTTACTCGGGTCAGCAGGGGCCTTTCTCCTACGAGCAGTACTTC.